These 2 T cell receptor beta chains share one sample of origin, sequenced in a study of OX40 agonist ivuxolimab in advanced cancers. Libraries were prepared through the immunoSEQ multiplex PCR assay. This is the immuneACCESS table as TCRdb keeps it, with only in-frame sequences that have V and J called. A part of the clones is gone; compared with another copy, unresolved V genes explain less than half, and the rest is unexplained. This sample gives 70,000 to 95,000 clones in total; approximately 80% of them show up just once. The ten largest account for approximately 1.2% of the sample. The starting material was CD4+ or CD8+ T cells sorted from blood, obtained in a trial of the OX40 agonist ivuxolimab. Source of these receptors: an adult with an advanced solid tumor such as melanoma, head and neck, liver or kidney cancer.

The chain has TRBV5-1 and TRBJ1-6; 7 bases line up with TRBD1. Germline lookup yields CDR1 SGHRS and CDR2 YFSETQ. V gave up 2 bases and J gave up 6 bases; unmatched junction bases: 5. The CDR3 runs 15 residues. The CDR3 reads CASSLGDSRNSPLHF. The CDR3 nucleotides are TGCGCCAGCAGCTTAGGGGACAGCCGTAATTCACCCCTCCACTTT.

The chain employs TRBV19 and TRBJ2-4, with D possibly matching TRBD1 (5 bases). The CDR3 sequence is 13 residues long. Per germline, CDR1 LNHDA and CDR2 SQIVND (reference sequence). With 7 bases removed from V and 9 bases from J, the gap between germline ends came to 16 bases. The CDR3 nucleotides are TGTGCCAGTAACAACCGGGCCCAGGGCATTCAGTACTTC. The encoded protein is CASNNRAQGIQYF.